This T cell receptor beta chain was captured in a study of CD8 T cells in ankylosing spondylitis. CDR3 length: 14 residues. Trimming left V 1 base short and J 2 bases short, with 8 bases between. In germline, CDR1 is SGHTA, CDR2 FQGNSA. This clonotype has a handful of counts. TCRdb processed the 5' RACE reads anew with MiXCR; each CDR3 protein has one entry. The data contain 130,000 to 150,000 distinct CDR3 sequences, 7% to 10% of them seen just once; the ten biggest clones take up roughly 8%. The chain combines TRBV7-2 with TRBJ1-2; D is ambiguous. The specimen was synovial fluid, either unsorted or a sorted T cell fraction (not recorded which). This receptor was taken from a male donor with ankylosing spondylitis. CDR3 residues: CASSLVAANYGYTF. CDR3 nucleotide sequence: TGTGCCAGCAGCTTAGTAGCAGCCAACTATGGCTACACCTTC.